The 9 T cell receptor beta chains reported below all come from one sample, sequenced in a study of technical replicates of blood from a handful of donors. Using immunoSEQ multiplex PCR, the repertoire was profiled, and TCRdb retains in-frame clones only, with some absent. Here the sample spans more than 75,000 clones, 85% to 95% being singletons. The sample taken for sequencing was T cells isolated from PBMCs. The receptors originated from a human donor in good health.

The V gene is TRBV19, the J gene TRBJ2-7, with 9 nucleotides matching TRBD1. This CDR3 contains 14 residues. Germline CDR1 reads LNHDA; CDR2 reads SQIVND (reference sequence). The ends lost 6 bases at V and 1 base at J; junction bases unmatched: 4. CDR3 protein: CASREGTGSYEQYF. The CDR3, as DNA: TGTGCCAGTAGGGAGGGGACAGGGTCCTACGAGCAGTACTTC.

This rearrangement joins TRBV10-3 to TRBJ1-2; perhaps TRBD1 as D (5 bases). V lost 5 bases, J lost 3 bases, and 13 bases lay in between. Per the germline V gene, CDR1 is ENHRY and CDR2 is SYGVKD. This CDR3 has 14 residues. CDR3 residues: CAISRIREDYGYTF. CDR3 in DNA: TGTGCCATCAGTCGTATCAGGGAGGACTATGGCTACACCTTC.

The rearrangement joins TRBV28 to TRBJ2-7; a possible D gene is TRBD1 (6 bases). The V end was cut by 3 bases, the J end by 4 bases, with 13 bases between. This CDR3 contains 14 residues. CDR1 MDHEN and CDR2 SYDVKM come from the germline V gene. The CDR3 bases are TGTGCCAGCAGTTTGATCCAGGGGCGGTACGAGCAGTACTTC. Translated, it gives CASSLIQGRYEQYF.

The chain is built from TRBV5-6 and TRBJ1-2, with 9 bases matching TRBD1. This CDR3 has 14 residues. V lost 3 bases to trimming and J lost 4 bases; unmatched junction nucleotides: 4. CDR1 and CDR2 from the germline V gene are SGHDT and YYEEEE. The CDR3 loop is CASSSGQGGYGYTF. The CDR3 bases are TGTGCCAGCAGCTCGGGACAGGGAGGCTATGGCTACACCTTC.

CDR3 loop: CASSENLLGGQPQPQHF. DNA of the CDR3: TGTGCCAGCAGCGAGAACCTATTAGGCGGACAGCCACAGCCCCAGCATTTT. The rearrangement uses TRBV9 and TRBJ1-5; the D gene is possibly TRBD1 (6 bases). The CDR3 is 17 amino acids. CDR1 is SGDLS, CDR2 YYNGEE, per germline. V shed 3 bases and J shed 7 bases, with 23 bases lying between them. The variable domain in full, with the rest retrieved from reference TRBV9 and TRBJ1-5, is DSGVTQTPKHLITATGQRVTLRCSPRSGDLSVYWYQQSLDQGLQFLIQYYNGEERAKGNILERFSAQQFPDLHSELNLSSLELGDSALYFCASSENLLGGQPQPQHFGDGTRLSIL.

The chain uses TRBV5-5 and TRBJ2-1, with a tentative D call TRBD2 (6 bases). CDR1 is SGHKS and CDR2 is YYEKEE in the germline V gene (reference sequence). CDR3 size: 12 residues. The ends were cut back, 4 bases at V and 7 bases at J, with 9 bases in the middle. CDR3 sequence (DNA): TGTGCCAGCAGCCCGGCGGGGAATGAGCAGTTCTTC. Its protein is CASSPAGNEQFF.

The chain recombines TRBV10-3 with TRBJ2-2; TRBD2 agrees at 9 bases. Trimming at V came to 11 bases and at J to 6 bases, leaving 10 bases not matched to a gene. Germline V lookup: CDR1 ENHRY, CDR2 SYGVKD. This CDR3 is 14 amino acids long. The CDR3 is CAAGGTETAGELFF. CDR3 DNA sequence: TGTGCCGCGGGAGGGACAGAAACGGCCGGGGAGCTGTTTTTT.

This chain joins TRBV5-1 and TRBJ2-1; D is uncertain. Germline V CDR1 and CDR2: SGHRS, YFSETQ. The CDR3 sequence is 16 residues long. Trimming removed 9 bases from V and 0 bases from J, with 19 bases in between. The CDR3 loop is CATTTRQDLSYNEQFF. The CDR3 coding sequence is TGCGCCACCACCACCCGCCAGGATCTCTCCTACAATGAGCAGTTCTTC.

The CDR3 DNA follows: TGTGCCAGCATAGGCGGGATAAGCGAGACCCAGTACTTC. Protein: CASIGGISETQYF. The V and J genes are TRBV2 and TRBJ2-5; D possibly corresponds to TRBD2 (6 bases). In germline, CDR1 is SNHLY, CDR2 FYNNEI. V was shortened by 7 bases and J by 5 bases, with 14 bases between the two germline ends. This CDR3 is built from 13 residues.